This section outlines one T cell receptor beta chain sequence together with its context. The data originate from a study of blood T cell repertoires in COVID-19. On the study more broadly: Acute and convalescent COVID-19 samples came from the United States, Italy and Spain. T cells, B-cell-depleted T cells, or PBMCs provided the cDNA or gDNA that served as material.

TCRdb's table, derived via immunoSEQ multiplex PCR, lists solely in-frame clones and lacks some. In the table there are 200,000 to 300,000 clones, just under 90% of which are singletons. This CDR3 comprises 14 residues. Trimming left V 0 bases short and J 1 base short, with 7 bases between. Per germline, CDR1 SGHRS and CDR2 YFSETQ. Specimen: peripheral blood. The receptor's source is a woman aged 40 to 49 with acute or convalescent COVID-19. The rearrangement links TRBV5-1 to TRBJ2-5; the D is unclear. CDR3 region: CASSLDSFQETQYF. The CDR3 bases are TGCGCCAGCAGCTTGGACAGCTTCCAAGAGACCCAGTACTTC.